Described below is a single T cell receptor (beta chain) sequence and its context. This sample was taken from a study of blood T cell repertoires in COVID-19. TCRdb's table, derived via immunoSEQ multiplex PCR, lists solely in-frame clones and lacks some. Of approximately 500,000 clones in the sample, approximately 88% were seen once. Germline lookup yields CDR1 SGHAT and CDR2 FQNNGV. Deletions cut 3 bases from V and 6 bases from J, with 13 bases between. The CDR3 loop spans 14 amino acids. This sequence originates from a woman in her 50s with COVID-19, enrolled during active disease. Sequenced material: peripheral blood. This sequence joins TRBV11-2 and TRBJ2-3, with D unresolved. CDR3: CASSFGQLFDTQYF. DNA for the CDR3: TGTGCCAGCAGCTTTGGGCAGCTATTCGATACGCAGTATTTT.